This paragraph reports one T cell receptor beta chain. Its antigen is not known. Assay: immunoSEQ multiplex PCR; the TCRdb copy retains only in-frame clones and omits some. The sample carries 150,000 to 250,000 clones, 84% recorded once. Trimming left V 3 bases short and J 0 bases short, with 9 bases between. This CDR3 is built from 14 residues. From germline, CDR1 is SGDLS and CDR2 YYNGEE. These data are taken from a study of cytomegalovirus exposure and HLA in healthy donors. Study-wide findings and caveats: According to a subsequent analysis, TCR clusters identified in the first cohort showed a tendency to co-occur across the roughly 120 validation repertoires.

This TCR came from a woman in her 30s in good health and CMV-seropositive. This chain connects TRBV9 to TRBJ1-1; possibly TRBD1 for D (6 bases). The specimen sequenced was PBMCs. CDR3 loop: CASSARTVNTEAFF. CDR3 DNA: TGTGCCAGCAGCGCTCGGACAGTGAACACTGAAGCTTTCTTT.